This entry features one T cell receptor (beta chain) sequence. Its antigen remains unknown. The CDR3 spans 16 residues. Germline V gene lookup returns CDR1 SGDLS and CDR2 YYNGEE. Trimming took 4 bases from V and 3 from J, leaving 18 bases between them. PCR was performed using 60 Vbeta and 13 Jbeta primers. Some clones are missing from TCRdb's copy, which holds only in-frame ones; the method was immunoSEQ multiplex PCR. The sample lists around 180,000 clones; about 90% were seen once. The data are from a study of cytomegalovirus exposure and HLA in healthy donors. Study-level findings and limits: One cluster of highly shared sequence variants probably arose as a sequencing artifact. TCR beta sequences reportedly predicted the HLA-A and HLA-B alleles of most subjects accurately. Most TCR sequences were uncommon, yet certain public TCRs appeared in many donors.

The sequence derives from a girl in the first two years of life in good health and CMV-seronegative. The V call is TRBV9, the J call TRBJ2-3; possibly TRBD2 for D (7 bases). The sequenced sample was PBMCs. CDR3 in DNA: TGTGCCAGCAGCTCCCGAGGGGGGGCATTGACAGATACGCAGTATTTT. Residues: CASSSRGGALTDTQYF.